The clone carrying this T cell receptor (beta chain) was seen at least ten times. The CDR3 totals 16 residues. The trim removed 4 bases at V and 2 bases at J, leaving 7 bases unmatched. Germline loops: CDR1 SGHTA, CDR2 FQGNSA. This specimen belongs to a study of early T cells in non-severe SARS-CoV-2 infection. MiXCR was run by TCRdb on the 5' RACE reads, yielding one entry per CDR3 protein. The table lists just over 70,000 distinct CDR3 sequences, roughly an eighth of them singletons. The chain recombines TRBV7-2 with TRBJ2-2, with 7 bases fitting TRBD2. Source material: whole blood. This TCR was sampled from an adult who was a healthcare worker with PCR-confirmed SARS-CoV-2 infection or an uninfected control (not recorded which). The CDR3 DNA is TGTGCCAGCAGCTCGAGTGGGACTACCAACACCGGGGAGCTGTTTTTT. This gives the protein CASSSSGTTNTGELFF.